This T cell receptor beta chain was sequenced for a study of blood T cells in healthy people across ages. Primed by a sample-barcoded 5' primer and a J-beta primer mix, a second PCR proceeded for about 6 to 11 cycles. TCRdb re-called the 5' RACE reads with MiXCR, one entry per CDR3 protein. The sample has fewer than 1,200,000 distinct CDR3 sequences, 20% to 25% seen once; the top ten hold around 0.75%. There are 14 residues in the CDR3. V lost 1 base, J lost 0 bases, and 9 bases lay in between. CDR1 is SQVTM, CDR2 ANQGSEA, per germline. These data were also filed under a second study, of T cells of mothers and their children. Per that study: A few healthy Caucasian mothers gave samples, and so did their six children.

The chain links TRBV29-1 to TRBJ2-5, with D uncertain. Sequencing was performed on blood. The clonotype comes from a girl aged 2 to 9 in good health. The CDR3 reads CSVEGTVYQETQYF. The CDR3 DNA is TGCAGCGTTGAAGGAACGGTCTACCAAGAGACCCAGTACTTC.